Presented here are 25 T cell receptor beta chains from one specimen sequenced in a study of cytomegalovirus exposure and HLA in healthy donors (dated by TCRdb to 2016 to 2017). The library was produced with the immunoSEQ multiplex PCR assay. A mixture of 60 forward primers for TCR Vbeta segments and 13 reverse primers for TCR Jbeta segments was used in the multiplex PCR. TCRdb provides this immuneACCESS table in a form limited to in-frame rearrangements. Some clones are lacking; in checked studies, under half of them reflect an unresolved V gene, and why the rest are absent is not known. This sample's records show 75,000 to 85,000 clones. In total, the top ten clones hold 0.58% of the sample. Sequenced sample: PBMCs. These receptors all come from a man aged 45 to 65 in good health and CMV-seronegative.

Here the CDR3 reads CASSEQGGDTEAFF. CDR3 coding DNA: TGTGCCAGCAGTGAGCAGGGAGGAGACACTGAAGCTTTCTTT. The V call is TRBV2, the J call TRBJ1-1; D is possibly TRBD1 (5 bases). The CDR3 spans 14 residues. The V end was cut by 3 bases, the J end by 3 bases, with 11 bases between. Per the germline V gene, CDR1 is SNHLY and CDR2 is FYNNEI.

The chain employs TRBV11-2 and TRBJ2-7, with 11 positions matching TRBD2. Trimming removed 1 base from V and 0 bases from J; junction bases left unmatched: 2. The CDR3 is 16 residues long. The V gene's germline CDR1 is SGHAT and CDR2 FQNNGV. The CDR3 spells CASSLVGTSGSYEQYF. CDR3 coding DNA: TGTGCCAGCAGCTTAGTGGGGACTAGCGGCTCCTACGAGCAGTACTTC.

This chain uses TRBV28 with TRBJ1-5, with D maybe TRBD1 (5 bases). Germline V gene data show CDR1 as MDHEN and CDR2 as SYDVKM. Trimming cost V 3 bases and J 6 bases, with 18 bases left between them. The CDR3 spans 16 residues. The DNA of the CDR3 is TGTGCCAGCAGTTTGTTCGGGACTACGTACGGTCAGCCCCAGCATTTT. Translating gives CASSLFGTTYGQPQHF.

V usage is TRBV28 and J usage is TRBJ1-2; 7 bases map to TRBD1. The CDR3 sequence is 15 residues long. Looked up from germline, CDR1 is MDHEN and CDR2 is SYDVKM. The J segment lost 3 bases and the V segment lost 3 bases, leaving 7 bases of the junction unmatched. CDR3 sequence: CASSLNRGSYYGYTF. The DNA of the CDR3 is TGTGCCAGCAGTTTGAACAGGGGTTCTTACTATGGCTACACCTTC.

V usage is TRBV18 and J usage is TRBJ2-5; tentatively, D is TRBD1 (7 bases). This CDR3 region has 16 residues. With 4 bases removed from V and 1 base from J, the gap between germline ends came to 16 bases. The germline V gene encodes CDR1 KGHSH and CDR2 LQKENI. The CDR3 is CASSQNSGDSQETQYF. The CDR3 coding sequence is TGTGCCAGCTCACAGAACTCGGGGGACAGCCAAGAGACCCAGTACTTC.

The chain is built from TRBV28 and TRBJ1-1, with D tentatively TRBD1 (6 bases). Germline-derived CDR1 and CDR2 are MDHEN and SYDVKM. CDR3 size: 13 residues. The V end was cut by 4 bases, the J end by 6 bases, with 12 bases between. As DNA, the CDR3 is TGTGCCAGCAGTTACCCAGGGGATCCTGAAGCTTTCTTT. Translated, it gives CASSYPGDPEAFF.

The rearrangement joins TRBV28 to TRBJ2-1; D is unresolved. CDR1 is MDHEN, CDR2 SYDVKM, per germline. Trimming removed 2 bases at V and 4 bases at J, with 6 bases between. This CDR3 comprises 13 residues. The CDR3: CASSLPVYNEQFF. The CDR3 DNA reads TGTGCCAGCAGTTTACCGGTTTACAATGAGCAGTTCTTC.

The V and J genes are TRBV19 and TRBJ1-3; 7 bases align to TRBD1. V gave up 1 base and J gave up 7 bases; unmatched junction bases: 16. The germline CDR1 and CDR2 sequences are LNHDA and SQIVND (reference sequence). This CDR3 is built from 18 residues. The CDR3 DNA sequence: TGTGCCAGTAGTATAGTTGGCGGGACAGCGATCTCTTACAACACCATATATTTT. Protein: CASSIVGGTAISYNTIYF.

The chain combines TRBV5-1 with TRBJ1-1, with D maybe TRBD1 (6 bases). The CDR3 has 14 residues. Germline CDR1 reads SGHRS; CDR2 reads YFSETQ. V dropped 6 bases and J dropped 2 bases, with 14 bases sitting between them. The CDR3 sequence is CASKRGGYNTEAFF. The CDR3 DNA follows: TGCGCCAGCAAGAGGGGGGGGTACAACACTGAAGCTTTCTTT.

The CDR3 DNA sequence: TGTGCCAGTAGTATAGTGAGGACAGGGACCGAAGCTTTCTTT. Its translation is CASSIVRTGTEAFF. The V call is TRBV19, the J call TRBJ1-1; 8 positions match TRBD1. This CDR3 has 14 residues. Germline-derived CDR1 and CDR2 are LNHDA and SQIVND (reference sequence). With 1 base clipped from V and 8 bases from J, the junction kept 6 bases outside the gene matches.

The chain is built from TRBV6-5 and TRBJ1-3, with 8 bases aligning to TRBD1. The CDR3 contains 16 residues. V shed 0 bases, J shed 3 bases, and the junction held 4 bases outside the gene matches. Germline loops: CDR1 MNHEY, CDR2 SVGAGI. This chain's CDR3 is CASSYSGTGFGNTIYF. CDR3 sequence (DNA): TGTGCCAGCAGTTACTCAGGGACAGGCTTTGGAAACACCATATATTTT.

V usage is TRBV7-9 and J usage is TRBJ1-2; 9 nucleotides line up with TRBD1. With V trimmed by 1 base and J by 6 bases, 3 bases remained unmatched. CDR1 is SEHNR and CDR2 is FQNEAQ in the germline V gene (reference sequence). The CDR3 is made up of 14 amino acids. The CDR3 protein is CASSLGQGVHGYTF. The CDR3 nucleotides are TGTGCCAGCAGCTTAGGACAGGGGGTACATGGCTACACCTTC. The complete variable domain, with remaining parts taken from reference TRBV7-9 and TRBJ1-2, reads DTGVSQNPRHKITKRGQNVTFRCDPISEHNRLYWYRQTLGQGPEFLTYFQNEAQLEKSRLLSDRFSAERPKGSFSTLEIQRTEQGDSAMYLCASSLGQGVHGYTFGSGTRLTVV.

The chain links TRBV2 to TRBJ1-6, with D possibly being TRBD1 (5 bases). V dropped 6 bases and J dropped 6 bases, with 15 bases sitting between them. Germline CDR1 SNHLY, CDR2 FYNNEI. This CDR3 is built from 15 residues. In DNA, the CDR3 is TGTGCCAGCAGCCCCCTCGGACACTTTAATTCACCCCTCCACTTT. Translation gives CASSPLGHFNSPLHF.

CDR3 region: CASKPLSGTGYGYTF. The CDR3 nucleotides are TGCGCCAGCAAGCCGCTTTCCGGGACAGGTTATGGCTACACCTTC. The chain uses TRBV5-1 and TRBJ1-2; 8 bases match TRBD1. Trimming at V came to 6 bases and at J to 5 bases, leaving 12 bases not matched to a gene. The CDR3 is 15 residues long. CDR1 and CDR2 from the germline V gene are SGHRS and YFSETQ.

The chain is built from TRBV5-1 and TRBJ2-2, with D hard to call. The CDR3 is 13 amino acids. Germline V CDR1 and CDR2: SGHRS, YFSETQ. V shed 4 bases and J shed 4 bases, with 8 bases lying between them. Here the CDR3 reads CASSIGATGELFF. Written as DNA, the CDR3 is TGCGCCAGCAGCATTGGAGCCACCGGGGAGCTGTTTTTT. Full variable domain (rest looked up from reference TRBV5-1 and TRBJ2-2): KAGVTQTPRYLIKTRGQQVTLSCSPISGHRSVSWYQQTPGQGLQFLFEYFSETQRNKGNFPGRFSGRQFSNSRSEMNVSTLELGDSALYLCASSIGATGELFFGEGSRLTVL.

The V and J genes are TRBV5-6 and TRBJ2-7; a weak D match, TRBD1 (7 bases). V lost 0 bases and J lost 2, with 21 bases in between. CDR3 length: 18 amino acids. The V gene's germline CDR1 is SGHDT and CDR2 YYEEEE. The CDR3 DNA reads as TGTGCCAGCAGCTTGGGTGGAGGGGGCGTCTTCCTTCCCTACGAGCAGTACTTC. Residues: CASSLGGGGVFLPYEQYF.

V gene TRBV4-1 combines with J gene TRBJ1-3; 11 bases agree with TRBD1. The CDR3 runs to 16 residues. V was clipped by 4 bases and J by 4 bases; unmatched bases: 6. Germline V gives CDR1 MGHRA, CDR2 YSYEKL. The CDR3 DNA reads TGCGCCAGCAGCCGGGACAGGGGGAGTTTGGGAAACACCATATATTTT. As protein: CASSRDRGSLGNTIYF.

This rearrangement joins TRBV5-1 to TRBJ1-1; D gene uncertain. V lost 0 bases and J lost 2, with 11 bases in between. The CDR3 covers 15 residues. The germline V gene encodes CDR1 SGHRS and CDR2 YFSETQ. CDR3 protein: CASSLAIRGNTEAFF. The CDR3 DNA reads TGCGCCAGCAGCTTGGCCATCCGGGGTAACACTGAAGCTTTCTTT.

The V call is TRBV6-5, the J call TRBJ1-2, with a possible D match to TRBD1 (5 bases). The CDR3 is 14 amino acids. Looked up from germline, CDR1 is MNHEY and CDR2 is SVGAGI. Deletions cut 0 bases from V and 8 bases from J, with 13 bases between. This CDR3 is CASSYSGGVWGYTF. The CDR3 nucleotides are TGTGCCAGCAGTTACTCGGGGGGGGTTTGGGGCTACACCTTC.

This chain uses TRBV6-1 with TRBJ2-1, with 7 bases lining up with TRBD2. This CDR3 spans 16 amino acids. Trimming at V came to 0 bases and at J to 3 bases, leaving 5 bases not matched to a gene. Per the germline V gene, CDR1 is MNHNS and CDR2 is SASEGT. The CDR3 nucleotides read TGTGCCAGCAGTGAAGCGGCTAGCGGTTTCTACAATGAGCAGTTCTTC. This sequence encodes CASSEAASGFYNEQFF.

J is TRBJ2-7 and V is TRBV6-5; 9 positions agree with TRBD1. The CDR3 is made up of 14 amino acids. Per germline, CDR1 MNHEY and CDR2 SVGAGI. Trimming at V came to 4 bases and at J to 2 bases, leaving 3 bases not matched to a gene. The CDR3 is CASSFDRGAYEQYF. In DNA, the CDR3 is TGTGCCAGCAGTTTCGACAGGGGGGCCTACGAGCAGTACTTC.

Concerning this clone: Compared with germline, one end of the junction differs, possibly owing to a read error. This chain joins TRBV4-1 and TRBJ2-1, with a weak D call TRBD1 (6 bases). Germline assignment: CDR1 MGHRA and CDR2 YSYEKL. The length of the CDR3 is 12 residues. The chain's CDR3 is CASSHIRDILIF. Written as DNA, the CDR3 is TGCGCCAGCAGCCACATCCGGGACATCCTGATCTTC.

The chain recombines TRBV5-1 with TRBJ1-1; a weak D match, TRBD1 (6 bases). The germline V gene encodes CDR1 SGHRS and CDR2 YFSETQ. The CDR3 is made up of 15 amino acids. The V and J ends lost 5 bases and 4 bases respectively, with 18 bases between them. CDR3 in amino acids: CASRPAGALGTEAFF. The CDR3 region has the DNA TGCGCCAGCAGACCAGCAGGGGCGTTAGGCACTGAAGCTTTCTTT.

The chain recombines TRBV5-4 with TRBJ2-5; maybe TRBD1 (7 bases). V dropped 4 bases and J dropped 4 bases, with 20 bases sitting between them. Germline V lookup: CDR1 SGHNT, CDR2 YYREEE (reference sequence). The CDR3 has 16 amino acids. The CDR3 DNA is TGTGCCAGCAGCGGGGGGAGGTTCAGGGGGACAGAGACCCAGTACTTC. Protein product: CASSGGRFRGTETQYF.

The V and J genes are TRBV27 and TRBJ2-3, with TRBD2 matching over 11 bases. There are 16 residues in the CDR3. Germline V gene sequence: CDR1 MNHEY, CDR2 SMNVEV (reference sequence). V was clipped by 2 bases and J by 6 bases; unmatched bases: 7. CDR3 region: CASSLRASGGWDTQYF. DNA of the CDR3: TGTGCCAGCAGTTTAAGGGCTAGCGGGGGGTGGGATACGCAGTATTTT.